The following is a TCR beta chain sequence with its context. V was pared by 1 base and J by 7 bases, with 8 bases between. CDR1 is SEHNR and CDR2 is FQNEAQ in the germline V gene (reference sequence). CDR3 length: 13 amino acids. As originally analysed: It was from reference gene primer amplification that nucleated cell counts were estimated. Only in-frame clones appear in the TCRdb table, and some are missing; sequencing was by immunoSEQ multiplex PCR. The D gene and trimming were derived from the DNA, and the V and J assignments and clone size from that table. The sample lists 200,000 to 250,000 clones, roughly 84% occurring once. This entry comes from a study of blood T cell repertoires in COVID-19. For the study at large: The samples span acute and convalescent COVID-19 from the United States, Italy and Spain. Sample material is recorded as cDNA or gDNA derived from T cells, B-cell-depleted T cells, or PBMCs.

The sequencing sample was made of peripheral blood. V usage is TRBV7-9 and J usage is TRBJ1-3; D remains ambiguous. The TCR originated in a middle-aged woman with active or convalescent COVID-19. This CDR3 is CASSLVERNTIYF. Here the CDR3 DNA reads TGTGCCAGCAGCTTAGTGGAGAGGAACACCATATATTTT.